The clone carrying this T cell receptor (beta chain) was picked up many times. TRAV- and TRBV-specific primers were used for first-strand cDNA, which covered alpha and beta chains. Amplification of TCRs used a constant-region primer and V-primer adapter for about 19 PCR cycles. In vitro transcription amplified isolated mRNA. Using its own MiXCR run on the reads, TCRdb lists one record per CDR3 protein. The data show tens of thousands of distinct CDR3 sequences, roughly 31% seen once. This record comes from a study of low-dose radiotherapy and immunotherapy resistance in tumors. Study context: Intravenous nivolumab 240 mg every two weeks plus ipilimumab 1 mg/kg every six weeks was given to patients. Daily, from cycle 1 day 1 and for four cycles, patients took oral aspirin 300 mg.

This sample's time point: before trial treatment. Germline V gene lookup returns CDR1 DFQATT and CDR2 SNEGSKA (reference sequence). V dropped 3 bases and J dropped 3 bases, with 2 bases sitting between them. CDR3 length: 10 residues. The chain combines TRBV20-1 with TRBJ2-5; D remains ambiguous. The receptor's source is a male donor with gallbladder cancer. Sequenced material: PBMCs, taken before treatment. The CDR3 nucleotides are TGCAGTGCTAGCGAAGAGACCCAGTACTTC. Translated: CSASEETQYF.